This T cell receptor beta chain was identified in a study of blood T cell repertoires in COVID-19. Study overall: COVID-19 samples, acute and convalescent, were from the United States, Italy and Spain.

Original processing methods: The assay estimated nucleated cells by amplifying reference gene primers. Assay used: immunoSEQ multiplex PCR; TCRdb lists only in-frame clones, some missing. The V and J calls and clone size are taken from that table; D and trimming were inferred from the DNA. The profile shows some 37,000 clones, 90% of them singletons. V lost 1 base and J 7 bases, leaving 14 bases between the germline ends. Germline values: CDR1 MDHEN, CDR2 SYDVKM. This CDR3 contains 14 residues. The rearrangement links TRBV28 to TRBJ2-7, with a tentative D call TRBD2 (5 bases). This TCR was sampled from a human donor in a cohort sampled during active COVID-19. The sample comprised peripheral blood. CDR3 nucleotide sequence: TGTGCCAGCAGTTTATCGAGGGTCGGGATTGAGCAGTACTTC. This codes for CASSLSRVGIEQYF. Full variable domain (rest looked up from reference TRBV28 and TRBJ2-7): DVKVTQSSRYLVKRTGEKVFLECVQDMDHENMFWYRQDPGLGLRLIYFSYDVKMKEKGDIPEGYSVSREKKERFSLILESASTNQTSMYLCASSLSRVGIEQYFGPGTRLTVT.